The 5 T cell receptor beta chains given below trace back to one sample, sequenced in a study of blood T cells in healthy people across ages. A second PCR of about 7 to 12 cycles used a sample-barcoded 5' primer and a J-beta primer mix. TCRdb redid the calling of the 5' RACE reads with MiXCR, one entry per CDR3 protein. The table has some 1,800,000 distinct CDR3 sequences, about two fifths seen once. The sample was blood. These receptor sequences come from a human donor in good health.

In this sample, this clonotype turned up a few times. V usage is TRBV12-3 or TRBV12-4 and J usage is TRBJ2-4; 7 positions match TRBD1. There are 12 residues in the CDR3. Losses at the gene ends were 5 bases for V and 15 bases for J; bases not matched to a gene: 10. The CDR3 DNA follows: TGTGCCAGCAGTCGGGTCAGGGGGAATTCGTACTTC. Translating it yields CASSRVRGNSYF.

This clonotype was counted a few times. J is TRBJ2-1 and V is TRBV20-1; 9 positions match TRBD2. V shed 1 base and J 0 bases; nucleotides not matched to a gene: 4. CDR3 size: 16 residues. CDR1 is DFQATT, CDR2 SNEGSKA, per germline (reference sequence). The CDR3 spells CSARASSGGSYNEQFF. The CDR3 DNA reads as TGCAGTGCTAGAGCGAGTAGCGGGGGCTCCTACAATGAGCAGTTCTTC.

The chain employs TRBV20-1 and TRBJ2-1; 7 nucleotides align to TRBD2. V was clipped by 7 bases and J by 4 bases; unmatched bases: 4. The germline V gene has CDR1 DFQATT and CDR2 SNEGSKA (reference sequence). The length of the CDR3 is 12 residues. CDR3 in amino acids: CSGGGGYNEQFF. Here the CDR3 DNA reads TGCAGTGGCGGGGGAGGGTACAATGAGCAGTTCTTC.

The chain carries TRBV7-8 and TRBJ1-6; 7 bases agree with TRBD1. There are 14 residues in the CDR3. Germline CDR1 is SGHVS and CDR2 is FQNEAQ. With V trimmed by 4 bases and J by 9 bases, 6 bases remained unmatched. CDR3 residues: CASSSGTAGSPLHF. DNA for the CDR3: TGTGCCAGCAGCTCCGGGACAGCAGGTTCACCCCTCCACTTT.

This clonotype was detected ten times or more. The chain uses TRBV20-1 and TRBJ2-5; 7 nucleotides match TRBD1. The J segment lost 9 bases and the V segment lost 0 bases, leaving 16 bases of the junction unmatched. The germline CDR1 and CDR2 sequences are DFQATT and SNEGSKA (reference sequence). The CDR3 is 16 amino acids. The CDR3 here is CSARDWAIGTETSQYF. CDR3 in DNA: TGCAGTGCTAGAGATTGGGCGATAGGGACAGAGACCTCCCAGTACTTC.